The 24 T cell receptor beta chains below come from one sample, sequenced in a study of identical twins. TCRdb called the 5' RACE reads again in MiXCR, with one record for every CDR3 protein. The repertoire holds 500,000 to 600,000 distinct CDR3 sequences, less than 25% seen once, with 0.91% in the top ten. These data were likewise used in another study, on T cells expressing NK-cell markers.

Sequencing input: CD4+ T cells sorted from blood. These receptors all stem from a woman in her late teens or twenties in good health.

The rearrangement links TRBV5-6 to TRBJ1-2, with 9 bases fitting TRBD1. V shed 4 bases and J 5 bases; nucleotides not matched to a gene: 15. The CDR3 is made up of 17 amino acids. Germline V CDR1 and CDR2: SGHDT, YYEEEE. The CDR3 protein is CASSTPPGDRVEYGYTF. The CDR3 DNA reads TGTGCCAGCAGCACGCCCCCAGGGGACAGGGTGGAATATGGCTACACCTTC.

V and J are TRBV7-9 and TRBJ1-4, with no clear D. This CDR3 is 15 amino acids long. Trimming pared 3 bases from V and 5 bases from J, leaving 13 bases between. CDR1 SEHNR and CDR2 FQNEAQ come from the germline V gene (reference sequence). The CDR3 loop reads CASSFWTRRNEKLFF. CDR3 nucleotide sequence: TGTGCCAGCAGCTTTTGGACTCGGAGGAATGAAAAACTGTTTTTT.

The chain couples TRBV5-6 to TRBJ1-6, with D unclear. The germline CDR1 and CDR2 sequences are SGHDT and YYEEEE. The CDR3 totals 16 residues. Between the trimmed V and J ends, which lost 4 bases and 6 bases, there was a span of 17 bases. CDR3 in amino acids: CASSGHRRRINSPLHF. Here the CDR3 DNA reads TGTGCCAGCAGCGGCCACCGGAGACGGATTAATTCACCCCTCCACTTT.

The rearrangement links TRBV6-1 to TRBJ2-1, with 10 bases fitting TRBD2. The CDR3 covers 13 residues. J lost 4 bases, V lost 11 bases, and 5 bases had no gene match. Per the germline V gene, CDR1 is MNHNS and CDR2 is SASEGT. The CDR3 nucleotides read TGTGCCGCGGGGACTAGCGCTTACAATGAGCAGTTCTTC. Translated: CAAGTSAYNEQFF.

In this sample, this clonotype turned up a few times. The rearrangement joins TRBV20-1 to TRBJ1-4; 7 nucleotides line up with TRBD1. After removal of 5 bases from V and 3 bases from J, the junction contained 9 bases not matched to a gene. Looked up from germline, CDR1 is DFQATT and CDR2 is SNEGSKA (reference sequence). The CDR3 totals 15 residues. CDR3 protein: CSAFYTGTANEKLFF. DNA for the CDR3: TGCAGTGCTTTTTACACCGGGACAGCTAATGAAAAACTGTTTTTT.

The J gene is TRBJ1-6, the V gene TRBV30; no reliable D call. There are 13 residues in the CDR3. Germline-derived CDR1 and CDR2 are GTSNPN and SVGIG (reference sequence). V was shortened by 3 bases and J by 6 bases, with 9 bases between the two germline ends. CDR3: CAWRGVGNSPLHF. CDR3 DNA: TGTGCCTGGAGGGGTGTTGGTAATTCACCCCTCCACTTT.

The V and J genes are TRBV11-2 and TRBJ2-1, with 11 bases lining up with TRBD2. CDR3 size: 18 residues. The germline CDR1 and CDR2 sequences are SGHAT and FQNNGV. With V trimmed by 2 bases and J by 1 base, 7 bases remained unmatched. CDR3 DNA: TGTGCCAGCAGCTTATTCCTAGCGGGAGGTATGTCCTACAATGAGCAGTTCTTC. This encodes CASSLFLAGGMSYNEQFF.

The chain is built from TRBV29-1 and TRBJ2-2; D unresolved. The V gene lost 4 bases and the J gene lost 2 bases, with 11 bases spanning the gap. The CDR3 consists of 14 residues. The germline V gene has CDR1 SQVTM and CDR2 ANQGSEA. CDR3 in DNA: TGCAGCGTTGGTGGTCCCGCTAACACCGGGGAGCTGTTTTTT. Its translation is CSVGGPANTGELFF.

This chain joins TRBV25-1 and TRBJ1-2; D remains ambiguous. V lost 3 bases to trimming and J lost 9 bases, with 11 bases between them. This CDR3 contains 12 residues. CDR1 and CDR2 from the germline V gene are MGHDK and SYGVNS. The CDR3 here is CASSEFLGSYTF. Here the CDR3 DNA reads TGTGCCAGCAGTGAGTTCTTAGGGAGCTACACCTTC.

There are a few counts of this clonotype. The V gene is TRBV4-3, the J gene TRBJ2-1, with D perhaps TRBD2 (5 bases). Germline V CDR1 and CDR2: LGHNA, YSLEER. This CDR3 region has 13 residues. V lost 0 bases to trimming and J lost 9 bases, with 9 bases between them. CDR3 loop: CASSQDFAGEQFF. In nucleotides, the CDR3 is TGCGCCAGCAGCCAAGACTTTGCGGGTGAGCAGTTCTTC.

The V and J genes are TRBV5-1 and TRBJ2-5; weak D call: TRBD2 (7 bases). Germline V lookup: CDR1 SGHRS, CDR2 YFSETQ. V lost 3 bases and J 2 bases, leaving 20 bases between the germline ends. The CDR3 length is 17 residues. Here the CDR3 reads CASSWVQGRGSQETQYF. In DNA form, the CDR3 reads TGCGCCAGCAGCTGGGTTCAGGGGAGGGGATCTCAAGAGACCCAGTACTTC. Drawing the rest from reference TRBV5-1 and TRBJ2-5, the complete variable domain is KAGVTQTPRYLIKTRGQQVTLSCSPISGHRSVSWYQQTPGQGLQFLFEYFSETQRNKGNFPGRFSGRQFSNSRSEMNVSTLELGDSALYLCASSWVQGRGSQETQYFGPGTRLLVL.

The rearrangement joins TRBV6-1 to TRBJ1-5, with 12 bases that match TRBD1. The junction had 9 bases not matched to a gene; V was cut back by 6 bases and J by 9 bases. The CDR3 is made up of 15 amino acids. Looked up from germline, CDR1 is MNHNS and CDR2 is SASEGT. CDR3 in DNA: TGTGCCAGCAGCACCGGGACAGGGGGCTTGGGGCCCCAGCATTTT. Amino acid sequence: CASSTGTGGLGPQHF.

V usage is TRBV7-2 and J usage is TRBJ1-4; 7 nucleotides line up with TRBD1. Germline V gene sequence: CDR1 SGHTA, CDR2 FQGNSA. The CDR3 spans 14 residues. Germline trimming cut 7 bases from V and 7 bases from J; bases unmatched to any gene: 9. CDR3 region: CASTRGDRGEKLFF. The CDR3 DNA sequence: TGTGCCAGCACCAGGGGGGATCGAGGTGAAAAACTGTTTTTT. The full variable domain, in which reference TRBV7-2 and TRBJ1-4 provide the parts outside the CDR3, is GAGVSQSPSNKVTEKGKDVELRCDPISGHTALYWYRQSLGQGLEFLIYFQGNSAPDKSGLPSDRFSAERTGGSVSTLTIQRTQQEDSAVYLCASTRGDRGEKLFFGSGTQLSVL.

The chain uses TRBV12-3 or TRBV12-4 and TRBJ2-5, with 10 bases fitting TRBD2. This CDR3 has 15 residues. Losses at the gene ends were 8 bases for V and 5 bases for J; bases not matched to a gene: 11. CDR3 protein: CASVLSAGGRETQYF. DNA of the CDR3: TGTGCCAGCGTCCTGTCAGCGGGAGGGCGGGAGACCCAGTACTTC.

In this sample, this clonotype turned up a few times. CDR3 nucleotides: TGTGCCAGCAGCTTGGGGGAGGGACCCCAAGAGACCCAGTACTTC. Its protein product is CASSLGEGPQETQYF. This chain connects TRBV7-2 to TRBJ2-5; 7 bases are shared with TRBD2. After removal of 3 bases from V and 1 base from J, the junction contained 5 bases not matched to a gene. This CDR3 has 15 amino acids. Germline CDR1 and CDR2: SGHTA and FQGNSA.

This clonotype was seen a few times. The gene calls are TRBV6-5 and TRBJ1-5; D is ambiguous. CDR1 is MNHEY and CDR2 is SVGAGI in the germline V gene. The CDR3 spans 13 residues. V was trimmed by 2 bases and J by 7 bases, leaving 9 bases between them. Here the CDR3 DNA reads TGTGCCAGCAGTTACAGTTTGGAGCAGCCCCAGCATTTT. It yields the protein CASSYSLEQPQHF.

This clonotype was seen only a few times. The J gene is TRBJ2-3, the V gene TRBV6-1, with 7 bases that match TRBD1. The CDR3 extends over 14 amino acids. The germline CDR1 and CDR2 sequences are MNHNS and SASEGT. V was pared by 8 bases and J by 0 bases, with 5 bases of the junction left unmatched. CDR3: CASGGQLSTDTQYF. The CDR3 region has the DNA TGTGCCAGCGGGGGACAGCTCAGCACAGATACGCAGTATTTT.

The CDR3 region is CSVRTGRNTEAFF. In nucleotides, the CDR3 is TGCAGCGTTCGGACAGGTAGAAACACTGAAGCTTTCTTT. The V call is TRBV29-1, the J call TRBJ1-1; the match to TRBD1 covers 7 bases. The CDR3 consists of 13 residues. The V gene end was trimmed by 5 bases and the J gene end by 2 bases; junction bases not matched to a gene: 5. CDR1 and CDR2 (germline): SQVTM, ANQGSEA.

This clonotype has only a few counts. CDR3 sequence reads: CSVKLAVRPSSYNEQFF. Written as DNA, the CDR3 is TGCAGCGTTAAACTAGCGGTTCGCCCTAGCTCCTACAATGAGCAGTTCTTC. The chain recombines TRBV29-1 with TRBJ2-1; 8 bases align to TRBD2. The CDR3 spans 17 residues. From germline, CDR1 is SQVTM and CDR2 ANQGSEA. The trim removed 5 bases at V and 0 bases at J, leaving 12 bases unmatched.

The rearrangement links TRBV12-3 or TRBV12-4 to TRBJ1-5, with 10 bases lining up with TRBD1. After removal of 6 bases from V and 7 bases from J, the junction contained 9 bases not matched to a gene. This CDR3 has 15 residues. This CDR3 reads CASSADRGRSQPQHF. DNA for the CDR3: TGTGCCAGCAGCGCCGACAGGGGGCGATCCCAGCCCCAGCATTTT.

This clonotype was observed a few times. The chain is built from TRBV7-6 and TRBJ2-3; 12 bases are shared with TRBD2. This CDR3 has 16 residues. The V gene's germline CDR1 is SGHVS and CDR2 FNYEAQ. J gave up 5 bases and V 5 bases, and 8 bases lay outside the gene matches. The CDR3 coding sequence is TGTGCCAGCAGCCAACGTCCTAGCGGGAGGGGAGATACGCAGTATTTT. Residues: CASSQRPSGRGDTQYF.

This clonotype came up a few times. This sequence joins TRBV20-1 and TRBJ1-2; tentatively, D is TRBD1 (6 bases). Trimming shortened V by 5 bases and J by 6 bases, and 22 bases separated the two germline ends. CDR3 size: 15 residues. CDR1 is DFQATT and CDR2 is SNEGSKA in the germline V gene (reference sequence). The CDR3, as DNA: TGCAGTGCTCTAATTAACGGGGGCGCTGGTGATGGCTACACCTTC. This translates into CSALINGGAGDGYTF.

The chain couples TRBV6-5 to TRBJ1-3; D is unresolved. Germline values: CDR1 MNHEY, CDR2 SVGAGI. This CDR3 has 15 residues. Trimming took 0 bases from V and 0 from J, leaving 6 bases between them. CDR3 sequence reads: CASSYSKNSGNTIYF. The CDR3 DNA is TGTGCCAGCAGTTACTCGAAAAACTCTGGAAACACCATATATTTT.

The rearrangement uses TRBV18 and TRBJ2-1; the D gene is possibly TRBD2 (6 bases). The CDR3 length is 15 residues. Germline CDR1 reads KGHSH; CDR2 reads LQKENI. Deletions cut 0 bases from V and 4 bases from J, with 10 bases between. The CDR3 DNA is TGTGCCAGCTCACCACCGGCGGGGCCATACAATGAGCAGTTCTTC. Amino acids: CASSPPAGPYNEQFF.